This T cell receptor beta chain emerged from a study of beta chain features in type 1 diabetes. Study as a whole: Age and gender were similar between patients and healthy donors, as were cell yields. Across every sample, around 98 million sorted cells were examined in total. Study outcomes and limitations: TCRB CDR3s from Type 1 diabetes patients were moderately but significantly shorter in all four CD4+ subsets. Whether TCRB rearrangement is influenced by HLA type was left unresolved in this analysis.

In regard to this clone: Its antigen is still unknown.

Expressed TCRB transcripts were sequenced because the isolated RNA had all been reverse transcribed beforehand. Generated by immunoSEQ multiplex PCR, the TCRdb table keeps only in-frame clones and is missing some. The table shows around 26,000 clones, with around 68% occurring only once. J gave up 9 bases and V 6 bases, and 6 bases lay outside the gene matches. Germline V gene sequence: CDR1 LNHDA, CDR2 SQIVND (reference sequence). CDR3 length equals 14 residues. This chain uses TRBV19 with TRBJ1-6; 9 bases agree with TRBD1. The receptor was isolated from a woman aged 40 to 50 with type 1 diabetes. Specimen: stem cell memory CD4+ T cells from blood. This CDR3 is CASRPGQGGSPLHF. CDR3 DNA sequence: TGTGCCAGTAGACCGGGACAGGGCGGTTCACCCCTCCACTTT.